This T cell receptor beta chain was identified in a study of CXCR3-negative and CXCR3-positive naive CD8 T cells. The CDR3 length is 15 residues. The germline V gene encodes CDR1 MNHEY and CDR2 SVGEGT. Concerning this clonotype itself: Its antigen is not identified.

Study-level findings and limits: Surface CD5 was comparable between naive subsets; TCR strength was inferred from TRB CDR3 properties. Higher TRB CDR3 hydrophobicity marked CXCR3-positive naive cells relative to CXCR3-negative naive cells.

cDNA libraries for TRB were generated by 5' RACE incorporating UMI labels. Following a re-call of the 5' RACE reads, TCRdb has one entry per CDR3 protein and lacks DNA. The repertoire shows 80,000 to 100,000 distinct CDR3 sequences; the top ten hold less than 1%. The specimen was naive CXCR3+ CD8+ T cells from blood. The subset was: CD45RO-CCR7+CD27+CD95- naive CD8+ T cells expressing CXCR3 (TNR3+). The V call is TRBV6-2 or TRBV6-3, the J call TRBJ2-5; the D gene TCRdb calls, TRBD2, cannot be checked with no DNA. This TCR was recovered from a human donor in good health. Some clones in this sample may be carry-over from other donors' samples. CDR3 sequence reads: CASSYTSGGQETKYF.